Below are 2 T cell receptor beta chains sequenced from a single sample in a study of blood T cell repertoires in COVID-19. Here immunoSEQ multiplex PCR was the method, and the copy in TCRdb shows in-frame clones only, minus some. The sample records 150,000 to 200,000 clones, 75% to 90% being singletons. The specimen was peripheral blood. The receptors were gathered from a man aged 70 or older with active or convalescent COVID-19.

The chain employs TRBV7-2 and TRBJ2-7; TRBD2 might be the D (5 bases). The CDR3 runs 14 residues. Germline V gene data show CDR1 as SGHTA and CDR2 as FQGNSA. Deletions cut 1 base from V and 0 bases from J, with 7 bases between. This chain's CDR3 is CASSLVGSSYEQYF. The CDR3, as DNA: TGTGCCAGCAGCTTAGTAGGGAGCTCCTACGAGCAGTACTTC.

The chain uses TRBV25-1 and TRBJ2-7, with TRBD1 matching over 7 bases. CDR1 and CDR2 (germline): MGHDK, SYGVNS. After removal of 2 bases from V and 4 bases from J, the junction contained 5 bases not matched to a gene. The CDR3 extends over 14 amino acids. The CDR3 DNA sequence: TGTGCCAGCAGTGAACCGGGACAGCCTTACGAGCAGTACTTC. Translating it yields CASSEPGQPYEQYF.